Below, 14 T cell receptor beta chains from the same sample are listed, as sequenced in a study of beta chain features in type 1 diabetes. Sequencing targeted expressed TCRB transcripts, as all isolated RNA had been reverse transcribed. Only in-frame clones appear in the TCRdb table, and some are missing; sequencing was by immunoSEQ multiplex PCR. In the table there are about 360,000 clones, roughly 12% of which are singletons. The material sequenced was naive CD4+ T cells from blood. These receptors were obtained from a man aged 18 to 30 in good health.

This chain joins TRBV7-9 and TRBJ1-2; 8 nucleotides align to TRBD1. The CDR3 is 16 amino acids. Germline trimming cut 5 bases from V and 4 bases from J; bases unmatched to any gene: 12. Germline V gives CDR1 SEHNR, CDR2 FQNEAQ (reference sequence). CDR3: CASSLGDRISLYGYTF. The CDR3 DNA reads TGTGCCAGCAGCCTCGGGGACAGGATATCCCTCTATGGCTACACCTTC. The whole variable domain, filled in from reference TRBV7-9 and TRBJ1-2, reads DTGVSQNPRHKITKRGQNVTFRCDPISEHNRLYWYRQTLGQGPEFLTYFQNEAQLEKSRLLSDRFSAERPKGSFSTLEIQRTEQGDSAMYLCASSLGDRISLYGYTFGSGTRLTVV.

This clone has more than one count but fewer than ten. This CDR3 is CASSPSGGTDTQYF. CDR3 DNA sequence: TGTGCCAGCAGCCCTAGTGGGGGGACAGATACGCAGTATTTT. V and J are TRBV28 and TRBJ2-3; a weak D match, TRBD2 (6 bases). Per the germline V gene, CDR1 is MDHEN and CDR2 is SYDVKM. The ends were cut back, 6 bases at V and 3 bases at J, with 13 bases in the middle. The CDR3 covers 14 residues. The entire variable domain, with the rest obtained from reference TRBV28 and TRBJ2-3, is as follows: DVKVTQSSRYLVKRTGEKVFLECVQDMDHENMFWYRQDPGLGLRLIYFSYDVKMKEKGDIPEGYSVSREKKERFSLILESASTNQTSMYLCASSPSGGTDTQYFGPGTRLTVL.

This clone has just a few counts. The chain combines TRBV9 with TRBJ2-1; D gene uncertain. The germline gives CDR1 SGDLS, CDR2 YYNGEE. The V end lost 1 base, the J end lost 3 bases, and 5 bases lay between the germline ends. This CDR3 is 13 amino acids long. CDR3 loop: CASSVLGYNEQFF. The DNA of the CDR3 is TGTGCCAGCAGCGTACTAGGCTACAATGAGCAGTTCTTC.

In regard to this clone: Other DNA sequences in the sample encode the same CDR3. V gene TRBV5-1 combines with J gene TRBJ2-3; perhaps TRBD1 as D (6 bases). V lost 0 bases and J 3 bases, leaving 8 bases between the germline ends. The CDR3 spans 14 residues. Per the germline V gene, CDR1 is SGHRS and CDR2 is YFSETQ. The CDR3 coding sequence is TGCGCCAGCAGCTTGGGCAGGGGTACAGATACGCAGTATTTT. As protein: CASSLGRGTDTQYF. The variable domain in full, with the rest retrieved from reference TRBV5-1 and TRBJ2-3, is KAGVTQTPRYLIKTRGQQVTLSCSPISGHRSVSWYQQTPGQGLQFLFEYFSETQRNKGNFPGRFSGRQFSNSRSEMNVSTLELGDSALYLCASSLGRGTDTQYFGPGTRLTVL.

The sample holds a few counts of this clone. The rearrangement links TRBV28 to TRBJ1-2, with 9 bases fitting TRBD1. This CDR3 is built from 15 residues. Germline V gene lookup returns CDR1 MDHEN and CDR2 SYDVKM. Trimming at V came to 4 bases and at J to 7 bases, leaving 10 bases not matched to a gene. CDR3 in DNA: TGTGCCAGCAGTTCACAGGGACAGGGTTATTCTGGCTACACCTTC. The encoded protein is CASSSQGQGYSGYTF.

This chain connects TRBV9 to TRBJ2-1, with 10 bases matching TRBD2. The germline V gene encodes CDR1 SGDLS and CDR2 YYNGEE. Trimming took 0 bases from V and 4 from J; bases not matched to a gene: 4. The CDR3 loop spans 16 amino acids. CDR3 loop: CASSVVQAGGYNEQFF. CDR3 DNA: TGTGCCAGCAGCGTAGTACAAGCGGGAGGGTACAATGAGCAGTTCTTC.

The gene calls are TRBV6-5 and TRBJ2-7; 8 bases align to TRBD1. V dropped 0 bases and J dropped 2; count of bases not matched to a gene: 6. Germline CDR1 reads MNHEY; CDR2 reads SVGAGI. This CDR3 spans 16 amino acids. The CDR3 reads CASSYSRQGSTYEQYF. The CDR3 bases are TGTGCCAGCAGTTACTCGAGACAGGGGTCCACCTACGAGCAGTACTTC.

This clone turned up a few times. The CDR3 bases are TGTGCCAGCAGACCAGACACCGGGGAGCTGTTTTTT. Protein sequence: CASRPDTGELFF. V usage is TRBV2 and J usage is TRBJ2-2; no firm D call. This CDR3 has 12 amino acids. V was pared by 6 bases and J by 3 bases, with 5 bases between. Per germline, CDR1 SNHLY and CDR2 FYNNEI.

This chain connects TRBV7-2 to TRBJ1-5, with a weak D call TRBD1 (5 bases). The CDR3 consists of 16 residues. Germline-derived CDR1 and CDR2 are SGHTA and FQGNSA. Trimming left V 5 bases short and J 0 bases short, with 14 bases between. CDR3: CASSPQGPYSNQPQHF. CDR3 bases: TGTGCCAGCAGCCCCCAGGGCCCCTATAGCAATCAGCCCCAGCATTTT.

The chain employs TRBV18 and TRBJ2-7, with TRBD2 matching 8 bases. The germline V gene encodes CDR1 KGHSH and CDR2 LQKENI. The CDR3 consists of 16 residues. With 0 bases clipped from V and 3 bases from J, the junction kept 7 bases outside the gene matches. The CDR3 DNA follows: TGTGCCAGCTCACCACCTCGCAGCGGGAGTCTCTACGAGCAGTACTTC. Encoded protein: CASSPPRSGSLYEQYF. Based on the CDR3 plus reference TRBV18 and TRBJ2-7, the full variable domain is NAGVMQNPRHLVRRRGQEARLRCSPMKGHSHVYWYRQLPEEGLKFMVYLQKENIIDESGMPKERFSAEFPKEGPSILRIQQVVRGDSAAYFCASSPPRSGSLYEQYFGPGTRLTVT.

The table lists this clone with a few counts. This sequence joins TRBV4-3 and TRBJ2-2, with no clear D. Trimming stripped 6 bases from V and 6 bases from J, with 14 bases between. The CDR3 is 14 amino acids. The germline CDR1 and CDR2 sequences are LGHNA and YSLEER. CDR3 DNA: TGCGCCAGCAGTCAGGCAGAGAAGTCCGGGGAGCTGTTTTTT. Encoded protein: CASSQAEKSGELFF.

This clone was recorded a few times. The chain links TRBV13 to TRBJ2-2; D perhaps matches TRBD2 (6 bases). CDR1 is PRHDT and CDR2 is FYEKMQ in the germline V gene (reference sequence). This CDR3 is 14 amino acids long. The V and J ends lost 8 bases and 5 bases respectively, with 15 bases between them. The CDR3 bases are TGTGCCAGCCGAAGGGTGCGGGATACCGGGGAGCTGTTTTTT. Encoded protein: CASRRVRDTGELFF.

In its sample, this clone was seen once. CDR3 nucleotides: TGTGCCAGCATTCAGGGAGAGACCCAGTACTTC. As protein: CASIQGETQYF. This chain links TRBV6-5 with TRBJ2-5; D possibly corresponds to TRBD1 (5 bases). Trimming took 7 bases from V and 4 from J, leaving 7 bases between them. This CDR3 is built from 11 residues. Germline V lookup: CDR1 MNHEY, CDR2 SVGAGI.

The chain has TRBV28 and TRBJ2-7; TRBD2 matches at 10 bases. V was pared by 5 bases and J by 9 bases, with 4 bases of the junction left unmatched. Germline V gives CDR1 MDHEN, CDR2 SYDVKM. The CDR3 length is 12 residues. The CDR3 nucleotides read TGTGCCAGCAGTGTAGGACTAGCGGCGCAGTACTTC. It yields the protein CASSVGLAAQYF.